Following are 20 T cell receptor beta chains from one sample sequenced in a study of T cell repertoires in cytomegalovirus infection. Their antigen targets remain unknown. One entry per CDR3 protein results from TCRdb running MiXCR on the reads. The data contain hundreds of thousands of distinct CDR3 sequences, roughly a third of them singletons. The sample here was cultured PBMCs, taken from culture after CMV antigen stimulation. These receptors originate from a human donor in good health (CMV status not recorded). Some clones in this sample may be carry-over from other donors' samples.

The chain recombines TRBV20-1 with TRBJ2-5, with D uncertain. V was cut by 3 bases and J by 6 bases, with 11 bases left in between. The CDR3 has 12 amino acids. Germline CDR1 DFQATT, CDR2 SNEGSKA (reference sequence). CDR3 residues: CSARLITKTQYF. CDR3 in DNA: TGCAGTGCTAGGCTGATCACGAAGACCCAGTACTTC.

Ten or more counts support this clonotype. The chain uses TRBV7-2 and TRBJ2-2; no definite D call. The CDR3 contains 13 residues. Trimming removed 5 bases from V and 7 bases from J, with 11 bases in between. Germline V gene data show CDR1 as SGHTA and CDR2 as FQGNSA. In DNA, the CDR3 is TGTGCCAGCAGCCCAGAACGTGGCGGGGAGCTGTTTTTT. It specifies CASSPERGGELFF.

At least ten counts were recorded for this clonotype. The CDR3 DNA reads as TGTGCCAGCAGCTTAGGTGGGGGAGTAAATGAGCAGTTCTTC. Translated, it gives CASSLGGGVNEQFF. J is TRBJ2-1 and V is TRBV7-2; D might be TRBD1 or TRBD2, each matching 5 bases. The germline V gene has CDR1 SGHTA and CDR2 FQGNSA. V lost 1 base to trimming and J lost 7 bases, with 11 bases between them. The CDR3 extends over 14 amino acids.

V and J are TRBV11-2 and TRBJ1-5; D might be TRBD1 (5 bases). V was pared by 2 bases and J by 6 bases, with 17 bases between. The CDR3 covers 16 residues. CDR1 and CDR2 from the germline V gene are SGHAT and FQNNGV. The CDR3 coding sequence is TGTGCCAGCAGCTTATCTTCAGGGAAGCACGGTCAGCCCCAGCATTTT. As protein: CASSLSSGKHGQPQHF.

The chain links TRBV7-9 to TRBJ2-7; tentative D call: TRBD1 (5 bases). This CDR3 has 14 amino acids. The ends were cut back, 3 bases at V and 2 bases at J, with 11 bases in the middle. CDR1 and CDR2 (germline): SEHNR, FQNEAQ (reference sequence). CDR3 coding DNA: TGTGCCAGCAGCTTGGTAGGGGCCCCCTACGAGCAGTACTTC. Translation gives CASSLVGAPYEQYF.

The CDR3 protein is CASSFSQINQPQHF. CDR3 nucleotide sequence: TGTGCCAGCAGTTTCTCACAGATCAATCAGCCCCAGCATTTT. The rearrangement joins TRBV12-3 or TRBV12-4 to TRBJ1-5; D is unresolved. Deletions cut 3 bases from V and 3 bases from J, with 9 bases between. The CDR3 has 14 residues.

The J gene is TRBJ1-5, the V gene TRBV6-6; maybe TRBD1 (6 bases). V lost 4 bases and J 6 bases, leaving 16 bases between the germline ends. Germline CDR1 and CDR2: MNHNY and SVGAGI (reference sequence). CDR3 length: 15 residues. The CDR3 DNA reads TGTGCCAGCAGTTTCCGGGCCGGGGGGCGTCAGCCCCAGCATTTT. Its translation is CASSFRAGGRQPQHF.

This clonotype was seen a few times. The V and J genes are TRBV7-2 and TRBJ1-2; the match to TRBD1 covers 7 bases. The V gene's germline CDR1 is SGHTA and CDR2 FQGNSA. V lost 3 bases, J lost 6 bases, and 10 bases stayed unmatched. The CDR3 covers 15 residues. CDR3 protein: CASSLVQGKRDGYTF. For the CDR3, the DNA is TGTGCCAGCAGCTTGGTACAGGGGAAGAGAGATGGCTACACCTTC.

This clonotype appeared a few times. This chain connects TRBV19 to TRBJ1-5; D is perhaps TRBD1 (6 bases). The germline V and J ends were trimmed by 4 bases and 9 bases, with 22 bases remaining between them. The CDR3 has 16 amino acids. Germline CDR1 LNHDA, CDR2 SQIVND (reference sequence). The CDR3 nucleotides are TGTGCCAGTAGTACCGGGGGCGGGGGGGTGCTGCGGCCCCAGCATTTT. Translation: CASSTGGGGVLRPQHF.

This clonotype was detected a few times. The V and J genes are TRBV2 and TRBJ1-1; perhaps TRBD1 as D (6 bases). The germline V gene has CDR1 SNHLY and CDR2 FYNNEI. The CDR3 runs 14 residues. The V end lost 7 bases, the J end lost 6 bases, and 18 bases lay between the germline ends. This CDR3 reads CASKIEQGVPEAFF. The CDR3 DNA reads as TGTGCCAGCAAAATTGAACAGGGCGTTCCTGAAGCTTTCTTT.

This clonotype showed up just a few times. The chain combines TRBV11-3 with TRBJ2-1; TRBD1 is a possible D gene (6 bases). Trimming took off 3 bases at V and 7 bases at J, with 13 bases between the two ends. The CDR3 is made up of 14 amino acids. Germline assignment: CDR1 SGHNT and CDR2 YENEEA. The CDR3 DNA reads as TGTGCCAGCAGCTTGGACAGTGGGTTTAATGAGCAGTTCTTC. Translating it yields CASSLDSGFNEQFF.

This chain uses TRBV2 with TRBJ2-1; 7 nucleotides align to TRBD2. Germline trimming cut 6 bases from V and 6 bases from J; bases unmatched to any gene: 5. Germline V gene lookup returns CDR1 SNHLY and CDR2 FYNNEI. The CDR3 consists of 13 residues. This CDR3 reads CASSRTRSNEQFF. The CDR3 region has the DNA TGTGCCAGCAGCCGGACTAGGTCCAATGAGCAGTTCTTC.

In its sample, this clonotype was seen a few times. The chain combines TRBV5-4 with TRBJ2-5, with TRBD1 identical over 9 bases. Germline loops: CDR1 SGHNT, CDR2 YYREEE (reference sequence). After removal of 4 bases from V and 2 bases from J, the junction contained 6 bases not matched to a gene. The CDR3 consists of 15 residues. The chain's CDR3 is CASSPRTGEQETQYF. The CDR3 DNA reads TGTGCCAGCAGCCCCCGGACAGGGGAACAAGAGACCCAGTACTTC.

V is TRBV7-9 and J is TRBJ2-3, with D uncertain. The CDR3 consists of 14 residues. Trimming took 6 bases from V and 2 from J, leaving 12 bases between them. Germline V gives CDR1 SEHNR, CDR2 FQNEAQ (reference sequence). The CDR3: CASSQQQSTDTQYF. The CDR3 bases are TGTGCCAGCAGTCAGCAACAATCCACAGATACGCAGTATTTT.

The chain carries TRBV24-1 and TRBJ2-3; 12 bases line up with TRBD1. The CDR3 spans 16 residues. The germline CDR1 and CDR2 sequences are KGHDR and SFDVKD. Trimming took 6 bases from V and 2 from J; bases not matched to a gene: 5. For the CDR3, the DNA is TGTGCCACCAGTCACGGGACAGGGGGCCTCACAGATACGCAGTATTTT. Translated: CATSHGTGGLTDTQYF.

This clonotype has more than one count but fewer than ten. V gene TRBV6-6 combines with J gene TRBJ2-1, with D tentatively TRBD2 (7 bases). Germline V gives CDR1 MNHNY, CDR2 SVGAGI (reference sequence). The CDR3 has 16 residues. V lost 7 bases and J lost 9, with 25 bases in between. The DNA for the CDR3 is TGTGCCAGCATATCCCCCACGCGGGGGCATACTAGTGAGCAGTTCTTC. It translates to CASISPTRGHTSEQFF.

A remark on this clonotype: Relative to the germline gene, one junction end is altered; a read error may explain this. The rearrangement links TRBV10-2 to TRBJ2-1; 7 bases agree with TRBD2. Germline lookup yields CDR1 WSHSY and CDR2 SAAADI. The CDR3 runs to 11 residues. In DNA form, the CDR3 reads TGCGCCAGCAGCCCAAGTGCGGGGGTCTACTTC. This translates into CASSPSAGVYF.

V is TRBV6-2 or TRBV6-3 and J is TRBJ2-5; D is uncertain. There are 15 residues in the CDR3. The germline V and J ends were trimmed by 4 bases and 5 bases, with 17 bases remaining between them. Germline CDR1 reads MNHEY; CDR2 reads SVGEGT. The CDR3 bases are TGTGCCAGCAGTTTGGTCGAACCTCCGGGCGAGACCCAGTACTTC. It is translated as CASSLVEPPGETQYF.

The chain's CDR3 is CASSEPQQIYTQYF. The CDR3 DNA follows: TGTGCCAGCAGTGAACCTCAACAGATTTATACGCAGTATTTT. The chain employs TRBV2 and TRBJ2-3; no firm D call. Trimming removed 2 bases from V and 7 bases from J, with 13 bases in between. Germline V gene sequence: CDR1 SNHLY, CDR2 FYNNEI. This CDR3 contains 14 residues.

This clonotype was counted only a few times. J is TRBJ1-1 and V is TRBV19; no clear D gene. V lost 7 bases to trimming and J lost 4 bases, with 13 bases between them. Looked up from germline, CDR1 is LNHDA and CDR2 is SQIVND (reference sequence). The CDR3 has 13 amino acids. CDR3 sequence reads: CASTKVFGTEAFF. In DNA, the CDR3 is TGTGCCAGTACCAAAGTATTCGGCACTGAAGCTTTCTTT.